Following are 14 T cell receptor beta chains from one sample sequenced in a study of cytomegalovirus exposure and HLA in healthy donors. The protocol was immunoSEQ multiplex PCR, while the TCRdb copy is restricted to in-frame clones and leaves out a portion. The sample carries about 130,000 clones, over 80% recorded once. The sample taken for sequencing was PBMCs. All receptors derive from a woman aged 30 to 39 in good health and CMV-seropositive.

CDR3 protein: CASSTSGSGANVLTF. As DNA, the CDR3 is TGCGCCAGCAGCACCTCAGGGTCAGGGGCCAACGTCCTGACTTTC. The V call is TRBV5-1, the J call TRBJ2-6; perhaps TRBD1 as D (5 bases). In germline, CDR1 is SGHRS, CDR2 YFSETQ. This CDR3 is built from 15 residues. V lost 4 bases, J lost 4 bases, and 12 bases lay in between.

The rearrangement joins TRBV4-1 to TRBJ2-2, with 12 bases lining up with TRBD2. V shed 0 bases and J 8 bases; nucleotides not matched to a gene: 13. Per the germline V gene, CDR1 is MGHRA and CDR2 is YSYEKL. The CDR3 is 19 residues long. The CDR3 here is CASSQEGWTSGAMGGELFF. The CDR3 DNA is TGCGCCAGCAGCCAAGAGGGGTGGACTAGCGGGGCGATGGGGGGGGAGCTGTTTTTT.

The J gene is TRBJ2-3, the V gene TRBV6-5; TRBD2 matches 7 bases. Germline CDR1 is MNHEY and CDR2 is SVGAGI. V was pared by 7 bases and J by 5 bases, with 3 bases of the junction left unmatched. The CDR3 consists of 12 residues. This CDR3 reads CASTPGGDTQYF. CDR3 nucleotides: TGTGCCAGCACCCCGGGGGGAGATACGCAGTATTTT.

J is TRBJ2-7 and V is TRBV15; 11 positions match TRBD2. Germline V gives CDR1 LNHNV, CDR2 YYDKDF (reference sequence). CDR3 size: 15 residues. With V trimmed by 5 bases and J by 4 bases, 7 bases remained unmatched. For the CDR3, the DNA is TGTGCCACCAGCCAGACTAGCGGGGCCTTTTACGAGCAGTACTTC. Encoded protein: CATSQTSGAFYEQYF.

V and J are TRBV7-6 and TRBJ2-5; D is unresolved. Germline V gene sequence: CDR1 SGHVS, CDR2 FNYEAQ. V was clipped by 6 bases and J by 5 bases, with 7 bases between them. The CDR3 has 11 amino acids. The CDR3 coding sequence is TGTGCCAGCAGTTCGTCCGAGACCCAGTACTTC. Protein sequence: CASSSSETQYF.

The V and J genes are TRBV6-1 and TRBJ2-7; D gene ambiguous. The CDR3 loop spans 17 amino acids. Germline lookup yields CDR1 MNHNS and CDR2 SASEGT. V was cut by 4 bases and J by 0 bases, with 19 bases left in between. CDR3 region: CASSVQVFGGLSYEQYF. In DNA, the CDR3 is TGTGCCAGCAGTGTCCAAGTATTCGGCGGCCTCTCCTACGAGCAGTACTTC.

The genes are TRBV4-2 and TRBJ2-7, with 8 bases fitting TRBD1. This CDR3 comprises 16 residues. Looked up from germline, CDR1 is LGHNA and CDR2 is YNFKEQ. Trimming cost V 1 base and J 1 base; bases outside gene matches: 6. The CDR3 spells CASSQAVTGGSYEQYF. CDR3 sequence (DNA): TGTGCCAGCAGCCAAGCGGTTACAGGGGGGTCCTACGAGCAGTACTTC.

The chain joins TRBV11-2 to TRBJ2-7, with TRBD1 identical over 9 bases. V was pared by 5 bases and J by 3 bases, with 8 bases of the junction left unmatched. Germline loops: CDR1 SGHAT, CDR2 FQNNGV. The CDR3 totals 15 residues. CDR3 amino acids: CASSPRDREIYEQYF. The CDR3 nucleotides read TGTGCCAGCAGCCCCAGGGACAGGGAGATCTACGAGCAGTACTTC.

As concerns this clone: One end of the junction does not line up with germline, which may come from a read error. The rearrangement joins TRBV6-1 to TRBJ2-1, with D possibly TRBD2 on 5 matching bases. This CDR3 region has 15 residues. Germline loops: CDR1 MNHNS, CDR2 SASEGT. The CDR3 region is CASREADSSSNEQFF. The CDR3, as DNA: TGTGCCAGCAGGGAAGCGGACTCAAGTTCCAATGAGCAGTTCTTC.

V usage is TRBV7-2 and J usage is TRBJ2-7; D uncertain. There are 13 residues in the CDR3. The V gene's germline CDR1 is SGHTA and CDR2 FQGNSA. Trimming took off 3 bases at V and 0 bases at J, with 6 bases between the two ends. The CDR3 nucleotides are TGTGCCAGCAGCTTTGCGGACTCCTACGAGCAGTACTTC. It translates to CASSFADSYEQYF.

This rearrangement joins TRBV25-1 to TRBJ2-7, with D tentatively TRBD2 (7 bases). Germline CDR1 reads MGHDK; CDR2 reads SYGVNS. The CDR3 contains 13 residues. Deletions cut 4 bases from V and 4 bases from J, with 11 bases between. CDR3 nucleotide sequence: TGTGCCAGCAGTGCGGGGGGCGGATACGAGCAGTACTTC. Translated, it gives CASSAGGGYEQYF.

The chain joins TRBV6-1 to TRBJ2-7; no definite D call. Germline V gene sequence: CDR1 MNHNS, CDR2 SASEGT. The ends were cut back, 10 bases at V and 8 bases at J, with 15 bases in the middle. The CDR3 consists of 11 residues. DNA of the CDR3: TGTGCCACCTCTCCAGGCTTGAAGCAGTACTTC. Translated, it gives CATSPGLKQYF.

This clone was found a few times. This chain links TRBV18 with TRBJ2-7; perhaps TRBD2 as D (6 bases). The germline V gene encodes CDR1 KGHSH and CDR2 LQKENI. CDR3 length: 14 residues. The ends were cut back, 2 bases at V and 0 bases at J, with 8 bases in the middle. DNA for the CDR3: TGTGCCAGCTCACCATCGGGGGTCTCCTACGAGCAGTACTTC. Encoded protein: CASSPSGVSYEQYF.

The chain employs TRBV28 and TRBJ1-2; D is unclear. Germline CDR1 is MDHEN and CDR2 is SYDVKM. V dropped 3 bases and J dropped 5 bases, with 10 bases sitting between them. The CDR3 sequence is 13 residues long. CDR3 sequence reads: CASSLEEGYGYTF. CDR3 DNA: TGTGCCAGCAGTTTGGAGGAAGGGTATGGCTACACCTTC.